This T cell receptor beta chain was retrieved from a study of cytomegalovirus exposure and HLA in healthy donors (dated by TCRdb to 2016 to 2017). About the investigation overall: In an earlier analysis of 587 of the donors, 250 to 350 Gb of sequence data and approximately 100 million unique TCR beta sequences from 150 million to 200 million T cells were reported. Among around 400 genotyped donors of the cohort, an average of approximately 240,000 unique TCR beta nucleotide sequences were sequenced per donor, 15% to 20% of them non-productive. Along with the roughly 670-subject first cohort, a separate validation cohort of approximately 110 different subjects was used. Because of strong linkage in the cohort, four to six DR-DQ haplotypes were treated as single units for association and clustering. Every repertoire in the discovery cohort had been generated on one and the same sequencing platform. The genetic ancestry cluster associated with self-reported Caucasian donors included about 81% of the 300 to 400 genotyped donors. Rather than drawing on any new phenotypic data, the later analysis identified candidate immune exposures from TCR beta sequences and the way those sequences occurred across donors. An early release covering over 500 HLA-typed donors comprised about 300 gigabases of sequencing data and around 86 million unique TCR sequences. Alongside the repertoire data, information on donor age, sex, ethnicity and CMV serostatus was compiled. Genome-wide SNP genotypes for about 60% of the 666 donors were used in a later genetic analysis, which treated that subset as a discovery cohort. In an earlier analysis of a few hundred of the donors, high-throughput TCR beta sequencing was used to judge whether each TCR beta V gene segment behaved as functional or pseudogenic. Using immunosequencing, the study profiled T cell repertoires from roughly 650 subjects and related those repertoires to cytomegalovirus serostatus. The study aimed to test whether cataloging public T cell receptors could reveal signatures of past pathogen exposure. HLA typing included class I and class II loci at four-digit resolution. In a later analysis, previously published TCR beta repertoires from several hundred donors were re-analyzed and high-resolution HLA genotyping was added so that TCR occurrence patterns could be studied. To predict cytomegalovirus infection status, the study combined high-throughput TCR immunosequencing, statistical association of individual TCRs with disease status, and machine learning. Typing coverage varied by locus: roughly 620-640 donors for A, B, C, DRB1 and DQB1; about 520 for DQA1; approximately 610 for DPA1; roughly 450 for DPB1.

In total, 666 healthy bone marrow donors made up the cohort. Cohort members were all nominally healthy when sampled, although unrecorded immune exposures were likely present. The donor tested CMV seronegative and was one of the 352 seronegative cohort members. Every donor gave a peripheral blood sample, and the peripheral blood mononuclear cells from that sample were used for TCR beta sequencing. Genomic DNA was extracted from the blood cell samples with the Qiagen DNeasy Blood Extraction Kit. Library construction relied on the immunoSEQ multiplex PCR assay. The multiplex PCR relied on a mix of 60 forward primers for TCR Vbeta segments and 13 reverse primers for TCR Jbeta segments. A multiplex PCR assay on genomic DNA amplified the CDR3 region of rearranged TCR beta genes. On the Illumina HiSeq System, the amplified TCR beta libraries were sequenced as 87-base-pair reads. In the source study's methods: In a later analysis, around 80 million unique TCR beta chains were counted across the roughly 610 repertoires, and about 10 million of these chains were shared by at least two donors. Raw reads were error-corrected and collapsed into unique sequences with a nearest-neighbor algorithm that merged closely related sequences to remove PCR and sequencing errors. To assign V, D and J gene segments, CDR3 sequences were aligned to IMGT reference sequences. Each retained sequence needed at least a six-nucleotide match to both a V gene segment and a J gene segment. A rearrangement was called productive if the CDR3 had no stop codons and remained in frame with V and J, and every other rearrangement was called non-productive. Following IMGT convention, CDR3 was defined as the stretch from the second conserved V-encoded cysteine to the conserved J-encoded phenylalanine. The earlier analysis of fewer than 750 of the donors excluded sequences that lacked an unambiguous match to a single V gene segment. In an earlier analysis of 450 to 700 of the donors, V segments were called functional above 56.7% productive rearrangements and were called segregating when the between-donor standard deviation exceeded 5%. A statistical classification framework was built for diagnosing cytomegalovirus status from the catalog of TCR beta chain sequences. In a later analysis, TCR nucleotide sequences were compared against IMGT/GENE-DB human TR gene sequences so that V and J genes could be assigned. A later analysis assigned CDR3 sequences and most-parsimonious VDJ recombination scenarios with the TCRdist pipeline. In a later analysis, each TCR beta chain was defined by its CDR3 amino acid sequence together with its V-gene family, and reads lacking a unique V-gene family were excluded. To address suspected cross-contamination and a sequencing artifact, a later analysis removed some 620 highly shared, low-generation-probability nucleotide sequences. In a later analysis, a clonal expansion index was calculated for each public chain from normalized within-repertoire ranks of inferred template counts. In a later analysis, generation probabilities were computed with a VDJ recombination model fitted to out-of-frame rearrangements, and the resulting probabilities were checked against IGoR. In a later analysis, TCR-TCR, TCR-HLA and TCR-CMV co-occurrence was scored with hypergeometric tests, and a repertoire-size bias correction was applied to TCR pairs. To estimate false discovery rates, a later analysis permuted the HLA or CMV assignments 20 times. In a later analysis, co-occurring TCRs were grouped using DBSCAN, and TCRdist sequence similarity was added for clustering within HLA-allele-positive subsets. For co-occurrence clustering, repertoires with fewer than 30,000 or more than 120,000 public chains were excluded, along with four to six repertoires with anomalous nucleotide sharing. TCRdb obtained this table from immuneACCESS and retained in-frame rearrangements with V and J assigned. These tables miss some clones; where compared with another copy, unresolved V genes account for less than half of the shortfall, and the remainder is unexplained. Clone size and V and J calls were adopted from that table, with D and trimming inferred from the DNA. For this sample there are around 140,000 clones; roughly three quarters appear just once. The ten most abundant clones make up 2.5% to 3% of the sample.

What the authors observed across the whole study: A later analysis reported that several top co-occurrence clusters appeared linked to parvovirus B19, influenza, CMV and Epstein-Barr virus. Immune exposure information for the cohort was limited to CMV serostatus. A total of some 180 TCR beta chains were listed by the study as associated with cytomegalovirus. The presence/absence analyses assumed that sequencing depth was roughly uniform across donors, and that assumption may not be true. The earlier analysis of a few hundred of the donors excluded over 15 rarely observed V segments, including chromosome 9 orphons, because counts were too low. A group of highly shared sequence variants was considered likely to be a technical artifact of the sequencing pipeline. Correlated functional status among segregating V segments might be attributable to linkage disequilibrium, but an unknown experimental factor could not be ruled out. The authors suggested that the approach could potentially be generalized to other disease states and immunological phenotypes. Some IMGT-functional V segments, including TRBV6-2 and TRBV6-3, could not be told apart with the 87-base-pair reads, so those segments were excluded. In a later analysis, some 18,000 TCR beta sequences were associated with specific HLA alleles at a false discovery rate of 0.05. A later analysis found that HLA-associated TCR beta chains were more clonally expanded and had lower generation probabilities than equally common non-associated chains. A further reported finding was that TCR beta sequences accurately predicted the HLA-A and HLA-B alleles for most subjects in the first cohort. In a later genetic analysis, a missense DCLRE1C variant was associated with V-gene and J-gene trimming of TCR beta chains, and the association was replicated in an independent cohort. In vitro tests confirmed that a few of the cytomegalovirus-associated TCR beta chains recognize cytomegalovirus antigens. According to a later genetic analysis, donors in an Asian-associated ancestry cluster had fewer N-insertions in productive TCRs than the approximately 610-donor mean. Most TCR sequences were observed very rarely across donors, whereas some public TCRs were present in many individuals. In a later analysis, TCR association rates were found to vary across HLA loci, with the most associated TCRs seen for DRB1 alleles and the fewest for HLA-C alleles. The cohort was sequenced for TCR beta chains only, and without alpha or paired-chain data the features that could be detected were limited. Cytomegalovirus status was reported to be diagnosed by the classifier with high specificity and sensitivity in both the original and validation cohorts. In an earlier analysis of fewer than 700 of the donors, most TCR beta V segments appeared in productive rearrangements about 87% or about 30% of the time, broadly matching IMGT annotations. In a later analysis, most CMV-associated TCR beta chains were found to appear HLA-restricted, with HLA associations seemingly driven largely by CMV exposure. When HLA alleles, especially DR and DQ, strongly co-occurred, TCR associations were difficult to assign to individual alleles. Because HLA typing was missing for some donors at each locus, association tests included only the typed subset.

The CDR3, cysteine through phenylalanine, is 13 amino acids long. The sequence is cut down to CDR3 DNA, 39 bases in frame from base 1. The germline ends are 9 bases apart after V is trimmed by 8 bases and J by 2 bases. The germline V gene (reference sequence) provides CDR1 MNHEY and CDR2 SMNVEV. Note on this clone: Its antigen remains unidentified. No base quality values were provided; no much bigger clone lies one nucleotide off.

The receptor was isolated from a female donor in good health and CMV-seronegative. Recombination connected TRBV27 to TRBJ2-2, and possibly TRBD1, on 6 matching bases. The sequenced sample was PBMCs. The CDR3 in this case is CASFRGNTGELFF. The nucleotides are TGTGCCAGCTTCAGGGGCAACACCGGGGAGCTGTTTTTT.